Listed here are 26 T cell receptor beta chains from one sample, sequenced in a study of beta chain features in type 1 diabetes. What these receptors recognize is not known. Every isolated RNA sample was fully reverse transcribed, so sequencing captured expressed TCRB transcripts. Measured with immunoSEQ multiplex PCR; TCRdb has only the in-frame clones, and not every one. Found here are some 350,000 clones, 13% of them singletons; the top ten hold 0.015%. Notes on the study in general: Moderate yet significant TCRB CDR3 shortening was seen in Type 1 diabetes patients in all four CD4+ subsets.

The sequencing sample was made of naive CD4+ T cells from blood. The receptors come from a young woman with type 1 diabetes.

This clone has only a few counts. The chain has TRBV30 and TRBJ1-1; D might be TRBD1 (5 bases). Germline loops: CDR1 GTSNPN, CDR2 SVGIG (reference sequence). Deletions cut 3 bases from V and 3 bases from J, with 14 bases between. This CDR3 has 14 amino acids. The CDR3 DNA follows: TGTGCCTGGAGACGCGGACACTTTGACACTGAAGCTTTCTTT. It specifies CAWRRGHFDTEAFF.

The chain joins TRBV15 to TRBJ2-3, with 9 bases that match TRBD2. There are 14 residues in the CDR3. With V trimmed by 8 bases and J by 6 bases, 9 bases remained unmatched. CDR1 LNHNV and CDR2 YYDKDF come from the germline V gene (reference sequence). The CDR3 DNA is TGTGCCACCCGGCTAGCGGGACCTCAGGATACGCAGTATTTT. It yields the protein CATRLAGPQDTQYF.

The chain uses TRBV27 and TRBJ2-7; possible D gene TRBD2, 7 bases. This CDR3 has 16 residues. With 5 bases removed from V and 5 bases from J, the gap between germline ends came to 22 bases. Germline V CDR1 and CDR2: MNHEY, SMNVEV (reference sequence). Here the CDR3 reads CASSPWGGAGSNEQYF. The CDR3 coding sequence is TGTGCCAGCAGTCCTTGGGGGGGGGCGGGATCTAACGAGCAGTACTTC.

A few counts support this clone. The chain couples TRBV21-1 to TRBJ2-7; TRBD1 is taken as the D call from the table, unchecked against the DNA. TRBV21-1 is a listed pseudogene. The CDR3 runs 16 residues. The CDR3 spells CASSNQGRDRAYEQYV. In nucleotides, the CDR3 is TGTGCCAGCAGCAACCAGGGGCGGGACAGGGCCTACGAGCAGTACGTC.

The chain uses TRBV29-1 and TRBJ1-2; 8 bases match TRBD1. Per the germline V gene, CDR1 is SQVTM and CDR2 is ANQGSEA. The junction had 3 bases not matched to a gene; V was cut back by 5 bases and J by 4 bases. CDR3 length: 12 amino acids. DNA for the CDR3: TGCAGCGTTTCGGGACAGGCCTATGGCTACACCTTC. Translating gives CSVSGQAYGYTF.

This clone turned up a few times. The rearrangement links TRBV10-3 to TRBJ2-1, with 8 bases that match TRBD2. The V gene end was trimmed by 6 bases and the J gene end by 2 bases; junction bases not matched to a gene: 9. Per the germline V gene, CDR1 is ENHRY and CDR2 is SYGVKD. This CDR3 contains 16 residues. CDR3 in amino acids: CAIRDAGGVTYNEQFF. The CDR3 nucleotides read TGTGCCATCAGGGATGCGGGGGGTGTCACCTACAATGAGCAGTTCTTC.

A few counts support this clone. V usage is TRBV20-1 and J usage is TRBJ1-2; no firm D call. Germline values: CDR1 DFQATT, CDR2 SNEGSKA (reference sequence). CDR3 size: 11 residues. Trimming cost V 5 bases and J 6 bases, with 10 bases left between them. CDR3 nucleotide sequence: TGCAGTGCTGCCAGGAGGGATGGCTACACCTTC. Translated, it gives CSAARRDGYTF.

There are a few counts of this clone. CDR3 residues: CASRTRSLSYNEQFF. The CDR3 DNA is TGTGCCAGCAGGACGAGGAGCCTCTCCTACAATGAGCAGTTCTTC. V usage is TRBV2 and J usage is TRBJ2-1; D not certain. The CDR3 spans 15 residues. Trimming left V 6 bases short and J 0 bases short, with 12 bases between. Germline V gives CDR1 SNHLY, CDR2 FYNNEI.

The chain carries TRBV19 and TRBJ2-7; TRBD2 agrees at 9 bases. V shed 3 bases, J shed 3 bases, and the junction held 6 bases outside the gene matches. CDR1 and CDR2 from the germline V gene are LNHDA and SQIVND (reference sequence). The CDR3 is made up of 15 amino acids. The CDR3 is CASSMQGLADYEQYF. The DNA for the CDR3 is TGTGCCAGTAGTATGCAGGGACTAGCAGACTACGAGCAGTACTTC.

With respect to this clone: This specimen includes other DNA sequences encoding the same CDR3. The V gene is TRBV18, the J gene TRBJ2-5; no clear D. CDR1 KGHSH and CDR2 LQKENI come from the germline V gene. Between the trimmed V and J ends, which lost 2 bases and 3 bases, there was a span of 4 bases. The CDR3 spans 12 residues. The CDR3 sequence is CASSPIEETQYF. CDR3 sequence (DNA): TGTGCCAGCTCACCAATCGAAGAGACCCAGTACTTC.

CDR3 protein: CASSPGGTSGSYEQYV. The DNA of the CDR3 is TGTGCCAGCAGCCCTGGAGGGACTAGCGGGAGCTACGAGCAGTACGTC. This chain connects TRBV5-4 to TRBJ2-7; TRBD2 aligns across 14 bases. V lost 4 bases to trimming and J lost 3 bases; unmatched junction nucleotides: 6. The CDR3 sequence is 16 residues long. Germline CDR1 and CDR2: SGHNT and YYREEE (reference sequence).

J is TRBJ2-7 and V is TRBV7-2; TRBD2 aligns across 7 bases. Germline V gene sequence: CDR1 SGHTA, CDR2 FQGNSA. The CDR3 is 16 amino acids. The trim removed 5 bases at V and 7 bases at J, leaving 17 bases unmatched. In DNA, the CDR3 is TGTGCCAGCAGCCGAACTAGGGGCGGGGAGGGGTGGGAGCAGTACGTC. This encodes CASSRTRGGEGWEQYV.

In its sample, this clone was seen a few times. V and J are TRBV9 and TRBJ2-5; 7 nucleotides line up with TRBD1. The CDR3 spans 17 residues. Germline V CDR1 and CDR2: SGDLS, YYNGEE. With 0 bases clipped from V and 2 bases from J, the junction kept 10 bases outside the gene matches. The CDR3 loop reads CASSVGPRAGGQETQYF. As DNA, the CDR3 is TGTGCCAGCAGCGTAGGTCCTCGGGCAGGGGGACAAGAGACCCAGTACTTC.

This clone turned up a few times. The V and J genes are TRBV18 and TRBJ2-7, with TRBD2 matching 7 bases. With V trimmed by 3 bases and J by 7 bases, 15 bases remained unmatched. The CDR3 runs 16 residues. Germline values: CDR1 KGHSH, CDR2 LQKENI. The CDR3 sequence: CASSPVSGRGSGEQYF. The CDR3 DNA reads TGTGCCAGCTCACCCGTTAGCGGGCGGGGTTCAGGGGAGCAGTACTTC. Complete variable domain (other parts from reference TRBV18 and TRBJ2-7): NAGVMQNPRHLVRRRGQEARLRCSPMKGHSHVYWYRQLPEEGLKFMVYLQKENIIDESGMPKERFSAEFPKEGPSILRIQQVVRGDSAAYFCASSPVSGRGSGEQYFGPGTRLTVT.

CDR3 bases: TGTGCCAGCAGCGTGAGCGGGACCGGGTACGAGCAGTACTTC. It translates to CASSVSGTGYEQYF. The rearrangement uses TRBV9 and TRBJ2-7; 7 positions match TRBD2. The CDR3 has 14 amino acids. Germline V lookup: CDR1 SGDLS, CDR2 YYNGEE. V lost 2 bases, J lost 4 bases, and 6 bases stayed unmatched.

The chain uses TRBV5-1 and TRBJ1-2, with D unresolved. The CDR3 loop spans 14 amino acids. Trimming pared 0 bases from V and 4 bases from J, leaving 10 bases between. Germline V gene lookup returns CDR1 SGHRS and CDR2 YFSETQ. The CDR3 coding sequence is TGCGCCAGCAGCTTGGGCGGGGAATCCTATGGCTACACCTTC. It encodes CASSLGGESYGYTF. Full variable domain (remainder filled in from reference TRBV5-1 and TRBJ1-2): KAGVTQTPRYLIKTRGQQVTLSCSPISGHRSVSWYQQTPGQGLQFLFEYFSETQRNKGNFPGRFSGRQFSNSRSEMNVSTLELGDSALYLCASSLGGESYGYTFGSGTRLTVV.

The gene calls are TRBV13 and TRBJ1-2; 7 bases agree with TRBD1. V shed 3 bases and J 2 bases; nucleotides not matched to a gene: 9. CDR1 is PRHDT and CDR2 is FYEKMQ in the germline V gene (reference sequence). This CDR3 is built from 16 residues. CDR3 region: CASSLDRRGQNYGYTF. The CDR3 DNA sequence: TGTGCCAGCAGCTTGGACAGGCGAGGACAGAACTATGGCTACACCTTC.

The chain carries TRBV15 and TRBJ1-2, with 8 positions matching TRBD1. V shed 3 bases and J 5 bases; nucleotides not matched to a gene: 14. Germline assignment: CDR1 LNHNV and CDR2 YYDKDF (reference sequence). The CDR3 is 17 residues long. CDR3 loop: CATSRDQGARLKYGYTF. The CDR3 coding sequence is TGTGCCACCAGCAGGGACCAGGGGGCCAGACTTAAATATGGCTACACCTTC.

The chain joins TRBV5-1 to TRBJ2-1, with 7 bases aligning to TRBD2. V lost 6 bases to trimming and J lost 5 bases; unmatched junction nucleotides: 11. Germline loops: CDR1 SGHRS, CDR2 YFSETQ. The CDR3 extends over 15 amino acids. The CDR3 nucleotides read TGCGCCAGCATCCCACTAGTGGGGGGGAACAATGAGCAGTTCTTC. It translates to CASIPLVGGNNEQFF. Supplemented by reference TRBV5-1 and TRBJ2-1, the full variable domain reads KAGVTQTPRYLIKTRGQQVTLSCSPISGHRSVSWYQQTPGQGLQFLFEYFSETQRNKGNFPGRFSGRQFSNSRSEMNVSTLELGDSALYLCASIPLVGGNNEQFFGPGTRLTVL.

The chain's CDR3 is CATTGAGETQYF. The CDR3 nucleotides are TGTGCCACTACAGGGGCTGGAGAGACCCAGTACTTC. The V gene is TRBV6-5, the J gene TRBJ2-5; the match to TRBD1 covers 7 bases. Unmatched junction bases numbered 6, after V lost 10 bases and J lost 4 bases. Germline V gives CDR1 MNHEY, CDR2 SVGAGI. The CDR3 runs to 12 residues.

This clone was picked up a small number of times. In nucleotides, the CDR3 is TGTGCCAGCAGTTTTCCGGGAGGTGGAACAGATACGCAGTATTTT. Its protein product is CASSFPGGGTDTQYF. The rearrangement links TRBV27 to TRBJ2-3; the match to TRBD2 covers 7 bases. CDR3 size: 15 residues. The V gene's germline CDR1 is MNHEY and CDR2 SMNVEV (reference sequence). The junction had 6 bases not matched to a gene; V was cut back by 3 bases and J by 3 bases.

The gene calls are TRBV14 and TRBJ1-2, with D possibly TRBD1 on 5 matching bases. In germline, CDR1 is SGHDN, CDR2 FVKESK. V lost 3 bases, J lost 6 bases, and 20 bases lay in between. There are 16 residues in the CDR3. CDR3 amino acids: CASSHPRGRGSDGYTF. The CDR3 DNA reads TGTGCCAGCAGCCATCCTAGGGGTAGGGGCTCGGATGGCTACACCTTC.

This clone was picked up a small number of times. This chain links TRBV12-5 with TRBJ2-5; D gene uncertain. V was cut by 1 base and J by 3 bases, with 6 bases left in between. The V gene's germline CDR1 is LGHNT and CDR2 FRNRAP. CDR3 size: 13 residues. Here the CDR3 DNA reads TGTGCTAGTGGTTTGGGACTTAAAGAGACCCAGTACTTC. It specifies CASGLGLKETQYF.

This chain links TRBV6-5 with TRBJ2-1, with TRBD2 matching 9 bases. V lost 2 bases and J lost 9; bases outside the gene matches: 8. CDR1 is MNHEY, CDR2 SVGAGI, per germline. The CDR3 has 15 residues. CDR3 bases: TGTGCCAGCAGTTACGGGACTAGCAGCCCCAGTGAGCAGTTCTTC. This encodes CASSYGTSSPSEQFF.

This clone was recorded a few times. The chain has TRBV28 and TRBJ2-5, with D perhaps matching TRBD2 (6 bases). CDR3 length: 14 residues. V dropped 4 bases and J dropped 2 bases, with 11 bases sitting between them. In germline, CDR1 is MDHEN, CDR2 SYDVKM. The DNA of the CDR3 is TGTGCCAGCAGTTATCTTGGGGGGCAAGAGACCCAGTACTTC. It encodes CASSYLGGQETQYF.

The genes are TRBV11-2 and TRBJ2-1; D is perhaps TRBD1 (5 bases). Trimming shortened V by 1 base and J by 9 bases, and 7 bases separated the two germline ends. The CDR3 sequence is 12 residues long. The germline V gene has CDR1 SGHAT and CDR2 FQNNGV. The CDR3 spells CASSLGGSEQFF. CDR3 coding DNA: TGTGCCAGCAGCTTAGGGGGCAGTGAGCAGTTCTTC. Full variable domain (missing parts from reference TRBV11-2 and TRBJ2-1): EAGVAQSPRYKIIEKRQSVAFWCNPISGHATLYWYQQILGQGPKLLIQFQNNGVVDDSQLPKDRFSAERLKGVDSTLKIQPAKLEDSAVYLCASSLGGSEQFFGPGTRLTVL.